This record looks at one T cell receptor (beta chain) sequence and its context. Its target is not known. These data belong to a study of T-cell reconstitution after alpha-beta-depleted transplantation in children. Points from the study as a whole: T-cell counts and diversity at one year following transplant were attributed mainly to newly produced T cells. Surviving thymic progenitors and recipient T cells were the source of high TCRbeta diversity at day 60 in some patients. The origin of alpha-beta T cells about two months after transplant was reportedly several hundred expanded graft clones.

Preparing the TCRbeta library involved the use of unique molecular identifiers. TCRdb reanalysed the PCR reads using MiXCR and keeps one entry per CDR3 protein. The top ten hold approximately 4.5% of the sample, which has 900,000 or so distinct CDR3 sequences, roughly 15% seen once. The CDR3 runs 12 residues. V was pared by 6 bases and J by 10 bases, with 12 bases between. Germline CDR1 and CDR2: KGHDR and SFDVKD. J is TRBJ2-1 and V is TRBV24-1; no firm D call. Sequences were derived from PBMCs, mostly from graft donor cells, sampled 360 days after TCRalphabeta/CD19-depleted stem cell transplant. This receptor was obtained from a male patient between 10 and 17 years old who had a stem cell transplant for acute lymphoblastic leukemia, so the T cells may come from the graft donor. The CDR3: CATSHIGGEQFF. CDR3 bases: TGTGCCACCAGTCATATAGGCGGCGAGCAGTTCTTC.